The present T cell receptor (beta chain) was sequenced within a study of blood T cell repertoires in COVID-19. Study-wide context: Samples representing acute and convalescent COVID-19 were sourced from the United States, Italy and Spain. PBMCs, B-cell-depleted T cells, or T cells were the source of the cDNA or gDNA that made up the material.

The CDR3 runs 14 residues. Germline V lookup: CDR1 MGHRA, CDR2 YSYEKL. V shed 2 bases and J shed 3 bases, with 8 bases lying between them. Per the study methods: Scientists estimated how many nucleated cells there were by amplifying reference gene primers. TCRdb's copy holds only in-frame clones and misses some; the assay was immunoSEQ multiplex PCR. V, J and clone size were drawn from that table, and D and trimming were deduced from the DNA. The repertoire holds almost 250,000 clones, with about 89% as singletons. Sequencing input: peripheral blood. The origin of this receptor is a woman aged 55 to 70 who had recovered from COVID-19. The chain couples TRBV4-1 to TRBJ1-5; D is unclear. The CDR3 sequence is CASSQLGDNQPQHF. The CDR3 nucleotides read TGCGCCAGCAGCCAACTCGGGGACAATCAGCCCCAGCATTTT.